Listed below are T cell receptor beta chains from one sample, sequenced in a study of T cell responses to AZD1222 COVID-19 vaccine. TCRdb's copy holds only in-frame clones and misses some; the assay was immunoSEQ multiplex PCR. The sample holds roughly 200,000 clones, just over 90% seen once. The input for sequencing was peripheral blood, taken on day 0 of MenACWY control vaccination. These TCRs come from an adult in good health. Both conserved end residues are part of each CDR3. A D gene is named only where the DNA matches it firmly. A row's size may be missing; if present it is once, few, many or a size class.

clone_size	v_call	j_call	d_call	cdr3_aa	cdr3_nt
few	TRBV4-3	TRBJ1-2	.	CASSQEDNYGYTF	TGCGCCAGCAGCCAAGAAGACAACTATGGCTACACCTTC
.	TRBV20-1	TRBJ1-1	.	CSARQLLEAFF	TGCAGTGCTCGGCAGTTACTTGAAGCTTTCTTT
.	TRBV7-2	TRBJ2-2	.	CASSPGQIRVTGELFF	TGTGCCAGCAGCCCCGGACAGATTCGGGTCACCGGGGAGCTGTTTTTT
.	TRBV5-3	TRBJ2-7	TRBD2	CARSFWLAGAYEQYF	TGTGCCAGAAGCTTCTGGCTAGCGGGGGCCTACGAGCAGTACTTC
.	TRBV7-8	TRBJ2-3	.	CASSPQLQSTDTQYF	TGTGCCAGCAGCCCTCAGTTACAGAGCACAGATACGCAGTATTTT
.	TRBV11-2	TRBJ1-4	.	CASSLVTNEKLFF	TGTGCCAGCAGCTTAGTAACTAATGAAAAACTGTTTTTT
once	TRBV18	TRBJ1-3	TRBD1	CASSPSPMTGVGNTIYF	TGTGCCAGCTCACCTTCCCCCATGACAGGGGTTGGAAACACCATATATTTT
.	TRBV6-5	TRBJ1-2	.	CASSYMYGSPDGYTF	TGTGCCAGCAGTTACATGTACGGATCCCCCGATGGCTACACCTTC
.	TRBV7-2	TRBJ1-5	.	CASSFYNQPQHF	TGTGCCAGCAGCTTCTACAATCAGCCCCAGCATTTT
.	TRBV14	TRBJ2-3	TRBD2	CASSQTSGGKDTQYF	TGTGCCAGCAGCCAAACTAGCGGGGGAAAAGATACGCAGTATTTT